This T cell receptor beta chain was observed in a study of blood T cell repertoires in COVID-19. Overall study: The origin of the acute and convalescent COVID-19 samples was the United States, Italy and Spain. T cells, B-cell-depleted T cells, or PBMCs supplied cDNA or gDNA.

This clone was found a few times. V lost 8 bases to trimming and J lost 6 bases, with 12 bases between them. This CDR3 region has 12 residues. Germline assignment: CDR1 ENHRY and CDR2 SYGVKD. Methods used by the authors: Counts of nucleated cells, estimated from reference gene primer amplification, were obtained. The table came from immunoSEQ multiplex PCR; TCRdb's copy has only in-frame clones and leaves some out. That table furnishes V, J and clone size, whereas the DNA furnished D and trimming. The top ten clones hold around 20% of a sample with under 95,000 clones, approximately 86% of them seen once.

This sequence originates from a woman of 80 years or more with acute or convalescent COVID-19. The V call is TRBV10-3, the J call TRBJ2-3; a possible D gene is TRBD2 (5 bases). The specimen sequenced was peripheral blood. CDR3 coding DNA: TGTGCCATCTCGGGGTCGGTGGATACGCAGTATTTT. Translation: CAISGSVDTQYF.